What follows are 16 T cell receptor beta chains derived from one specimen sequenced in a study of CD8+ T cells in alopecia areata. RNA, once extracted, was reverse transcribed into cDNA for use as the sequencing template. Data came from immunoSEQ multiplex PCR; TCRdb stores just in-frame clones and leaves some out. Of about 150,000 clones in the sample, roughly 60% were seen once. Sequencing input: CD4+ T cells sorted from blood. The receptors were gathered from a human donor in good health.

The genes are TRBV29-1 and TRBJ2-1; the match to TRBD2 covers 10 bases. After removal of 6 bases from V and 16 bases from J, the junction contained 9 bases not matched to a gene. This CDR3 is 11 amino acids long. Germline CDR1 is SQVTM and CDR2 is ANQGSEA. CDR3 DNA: TGCAGCGTGTCTAGCGGGAGCGAGGGCTTCTTC. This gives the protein CSVSSGSEGFF.

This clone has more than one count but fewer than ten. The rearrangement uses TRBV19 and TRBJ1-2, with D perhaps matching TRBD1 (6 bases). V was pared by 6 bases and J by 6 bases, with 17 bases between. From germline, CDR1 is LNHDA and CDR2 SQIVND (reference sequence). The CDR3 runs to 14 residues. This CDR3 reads CASRRNGQFNGYTF. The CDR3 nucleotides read TGTGCCAGTAGAAGGAATGGACAGTTTAATGGCTACACCTTC.

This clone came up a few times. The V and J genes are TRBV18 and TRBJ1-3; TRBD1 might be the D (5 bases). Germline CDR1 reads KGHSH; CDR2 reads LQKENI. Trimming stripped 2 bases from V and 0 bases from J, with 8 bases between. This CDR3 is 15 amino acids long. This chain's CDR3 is CASSPTGLSGNTIYF. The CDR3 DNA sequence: TGTGCCAGCTCACCAACAGGACTCTCTGGAAACACCATATATTTT. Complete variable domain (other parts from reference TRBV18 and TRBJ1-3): NAGVMQNPRHLVRRRGQEARLRCSPMKGHSHVYWYRQLPEEGLKFMVYLQKENIIDESGMPKERFSAEFPKEGPSILRIQQVVRGDSAAYFCASSPTGLSGNTIYFGEGSWLTVV.

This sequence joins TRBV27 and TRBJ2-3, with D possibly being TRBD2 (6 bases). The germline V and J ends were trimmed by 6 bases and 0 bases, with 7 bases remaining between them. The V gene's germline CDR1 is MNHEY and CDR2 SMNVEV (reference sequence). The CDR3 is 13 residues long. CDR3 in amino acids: CASRRDSTDTQYF. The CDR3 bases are TGTGCCAGCAGGCGGGACAGCACAGATACGCAGTATTTT.

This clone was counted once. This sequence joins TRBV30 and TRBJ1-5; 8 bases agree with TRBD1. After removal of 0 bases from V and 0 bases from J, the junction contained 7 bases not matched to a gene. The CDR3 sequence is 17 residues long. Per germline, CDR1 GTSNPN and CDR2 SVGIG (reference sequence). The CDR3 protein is CAWSVAGGWYSNQPQHF. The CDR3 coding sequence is TGTGCCTGGAGTGTGGCAGGGGGCTGGTATAGCAATCAGCCCCAGCATTTT.

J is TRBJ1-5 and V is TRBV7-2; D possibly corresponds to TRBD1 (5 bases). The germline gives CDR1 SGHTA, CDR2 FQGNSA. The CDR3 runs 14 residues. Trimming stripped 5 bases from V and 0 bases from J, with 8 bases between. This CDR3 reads CASSQQGSNQPQHF. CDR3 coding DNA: TGTGCCAGCAGCCAGCAGGGTAGCAATCAGCCCCAGCATTTT. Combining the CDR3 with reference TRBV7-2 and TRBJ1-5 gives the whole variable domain GAGVSQSPSNKVTEKGKDVELRCDPISGHTALYWYRQSLGQGLEFLIYFQGNSAPDKSGLPSDRFSAERTGGSVSTLTIQRTQQEDSAVYLCASSQQGSNQPQHFGDGTRLSIL.

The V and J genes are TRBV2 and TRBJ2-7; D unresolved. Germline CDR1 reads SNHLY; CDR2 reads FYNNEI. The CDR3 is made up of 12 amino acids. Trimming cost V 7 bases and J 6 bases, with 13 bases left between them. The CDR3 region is CASTAFPAEQYF. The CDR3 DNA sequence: TGTGCCAGCACAGCTTTTCCGGCCGAGCAGTACTTC.

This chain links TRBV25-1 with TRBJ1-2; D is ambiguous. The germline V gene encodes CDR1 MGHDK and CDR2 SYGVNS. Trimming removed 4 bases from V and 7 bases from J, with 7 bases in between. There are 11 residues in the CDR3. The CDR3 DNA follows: TGTGCCAGCAGTGCCGGGTTTGGCTACACCTTC. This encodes CASSAGFGYTF.

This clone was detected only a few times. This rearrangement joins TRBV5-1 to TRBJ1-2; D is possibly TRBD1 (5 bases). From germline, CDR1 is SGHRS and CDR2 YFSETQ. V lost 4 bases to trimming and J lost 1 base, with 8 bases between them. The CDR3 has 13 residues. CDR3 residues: CASSPGGNYGYTF. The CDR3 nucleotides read TGCGCCAGCAGCCCGGGGGGTAACTATGGCTACACCTTC.

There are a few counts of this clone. DNA of the CDR3: TGTGCCAGCAGCTTGGCCGGGACAGGGTCAGGAGAGACCCAGTACTTC. Translated: CASSLAGTGSGETQYF. V is TRBV5-4 and J is TRBJ2-5, with 9 bases identical to TRBD1. This CDR3 is 16 amino acids long. Trimming at V came to 0 bases and at J to 4 bases, leaving 7 bases not matched to a gene. Germline-derived CDR1 and CDR2 are SGHNT and YYREEE (reference sequence).

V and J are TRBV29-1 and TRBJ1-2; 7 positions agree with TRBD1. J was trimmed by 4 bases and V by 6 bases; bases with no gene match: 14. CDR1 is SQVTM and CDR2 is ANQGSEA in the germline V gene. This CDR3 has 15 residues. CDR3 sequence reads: CSVRGQGQRGYGYTF. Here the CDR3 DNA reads TGCAGCGTCCGGGGGCAGGGACAGAGAGGCTATGGCTACACCTTC.

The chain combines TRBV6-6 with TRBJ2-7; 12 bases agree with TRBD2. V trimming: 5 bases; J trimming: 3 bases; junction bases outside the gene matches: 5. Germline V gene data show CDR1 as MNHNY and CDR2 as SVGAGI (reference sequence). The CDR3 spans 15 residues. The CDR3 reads CASSGRLAGVYEQYF. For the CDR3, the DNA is TGTGCCAGCAGTGGACGACTAGCGGGAGTCTACGAGCAGTACTTC.

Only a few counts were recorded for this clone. This chain's CDR3 is CASSHQGPLGGTRTDTQYF. CDR3 DNA sequence: TGTGCCAGCAGTCACCAGGGCCCCCTGGGTGGGACCCGCACAGATACGCAGTATTTT. The chain is built from TRBV4-2 and TRBJ2-3; D is possibly TRBD1 or TRBD2 (5 bases each). V was pared by 6 bases and J by 1 base, with 26 bases between. This CDR3 has 19 amino acids. CDR1 LGHNA and CDR2 YNFKEQ come from the germline V gene.

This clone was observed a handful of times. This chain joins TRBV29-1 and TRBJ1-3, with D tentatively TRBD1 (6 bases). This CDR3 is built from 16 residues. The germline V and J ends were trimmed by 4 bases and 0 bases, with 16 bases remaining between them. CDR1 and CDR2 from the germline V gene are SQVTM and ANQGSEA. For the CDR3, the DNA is TGCAGCGTTGGAGAAAGGGACAAGCTCTCTGGAAACACCATATATTTT. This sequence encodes CSVGERDKLSGNTIYF.

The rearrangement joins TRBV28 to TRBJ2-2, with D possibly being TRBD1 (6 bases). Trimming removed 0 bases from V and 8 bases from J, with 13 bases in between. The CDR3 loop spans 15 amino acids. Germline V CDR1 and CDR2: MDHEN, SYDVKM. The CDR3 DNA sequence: TGTGCCAGCAGTTTATGGGTCCAGGGGACGGGGGAGCTGTTTTTT. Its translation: CASSLWVQGTGELFF.

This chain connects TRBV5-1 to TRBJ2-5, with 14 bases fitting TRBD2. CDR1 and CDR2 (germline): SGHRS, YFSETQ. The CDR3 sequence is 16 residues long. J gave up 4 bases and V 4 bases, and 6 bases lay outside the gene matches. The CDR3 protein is CASSPSTSGRAETQYF. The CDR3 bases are TGCGCCAGCAGCCCCTCGACTAGCGGGAGGGCAGAGACCCAGTACTTC.